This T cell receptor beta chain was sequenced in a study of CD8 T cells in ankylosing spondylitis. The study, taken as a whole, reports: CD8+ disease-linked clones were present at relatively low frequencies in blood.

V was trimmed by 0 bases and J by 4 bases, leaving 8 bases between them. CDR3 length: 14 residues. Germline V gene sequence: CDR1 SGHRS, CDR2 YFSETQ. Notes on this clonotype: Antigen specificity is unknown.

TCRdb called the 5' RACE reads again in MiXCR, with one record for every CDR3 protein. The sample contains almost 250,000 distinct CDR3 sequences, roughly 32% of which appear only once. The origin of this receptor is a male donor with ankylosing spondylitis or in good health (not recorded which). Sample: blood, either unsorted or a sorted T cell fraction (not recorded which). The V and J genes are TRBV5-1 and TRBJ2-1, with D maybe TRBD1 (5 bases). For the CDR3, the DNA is TGCGCCAGCAGCTTGGGTGACAGATACAATGAGCAGTTCTTC. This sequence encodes CASSLGDRYNEQFF.